A selection of T cell receptor beta chains follows, all from one sample in a study of early stage breast cancer tumors. Profiled with immunoSEQ multiplex PCR; TCRdb holds only in-frame clones, not every one. The table has tens of thousands of clones, almost 85% seen once. Sequenced sample: blood. Source of these receptors: a person in their fifties or sixties with breast cancer. Both conserved end residues are part of each CDR3. A D gene is named only where the DNA matches it firmly. A row's size may be missing; if present it is once, few, many or a size class.

clone_size	v_call	j_call	d_call	cdr3_nt	cdr3_aa
few	TRBV18	TRBJ2-7	NA	TGTGCCAGCTCACCACCTGGTTTTGGCTACGAGCAGTACTTC	CASSPPGFGYEQYF
once	TRBV5-1	TRBJ1-3	NA	TGCGCCAGCAGGAAATTCCAGGGAAAGTGGGGGGTGAAGGGCCCCGGGGGAAACACCATATATTTT	CASRKFQGKWGVKGPGGNTIYF
NA	TRBV9	TRBJ2-3	NA	TGTGCCAGCAGCGTAGTCTGGGGCACAGATACGCAGTATTTT	CASSVVWGTDTQYF
NA	TRBV9	TRBJ2-7	TRBD2	TGTGCCAGCAGCGTAGGTGCGGGAGGGCCATACGAGCAGTACTTC	CASSVGAGGPYEQYF
NA	TRBV29-1	TRBJ2-3	TRBD2	TGCAGCGTCACCGGGACTAGCGGGGGGGCCTTGAGCACAGATACGCAGTATTTT	CSVTGTSGGALSTDTQYF
NA	TRBV7-3	TRBJ2-5	NA	TGTGCCAGCAGCTTACGGGGCCGAGGAGAACTCCAAGAGACCCAGTACTTC	CASSLRGRGELQETQYF
few	TRBV19	TRBJ2-2	NA	TGTGCCAGTAGGCCCGGGGGTGTTTCCGGGGAGCTGTTTTTT	CASRPGGVSGELFF
NA	TRBV10-3	TRBJ1-2	NA	TGTGCCATCAGTGAAAGGACGAGCGGCTACACCTTC	CAISERTSGYTF
NA	TRBV5-4	TRBJ2-2	TRBD1	TGTGCCAGCAGCTTGGGACAGGGGGCCTCCACCGGGGAGCTGTTTTTT	CASSLGQGASTGELFF
NA	TRBV7-9	TRBJ1-1	NA	TGTGCCAGCACCGGTGCGAACACTGAAGCTTTCTTT	CASTGANTEAFF
NA	TRBV5-4	TRBJ1-3	NA	TGTGCCAGCAGCTTGGGTTTCGGGTCTGGAAACACCATATATTTT	CASSLGFGSGNTIYF
NA	TRBV28	TRBJ1-6	NA	TGTGCCAGCCAGGCGGGAAATTCACCCCTCCACTTT	CASQAGNSPLHF
NA	TRBV21-1	TRBJ2-7	NA	TGTGCCAGCAGCAAAGGGGGGGCACTCTACGAGCAGTACTTC	CASSKGGALYEQYF
once	TRBV6-5	TRBJ2-3	NA	TGTGCCAGCAGTCCCCAGGGCGGAACAGATACGCAGTATTTT	CASSPQGGTDTQYF
NA	TRBV5-6	TRBJ1-1	NA	TGTGCCAGCAGCTTGGGCGTGAACACTGAAGCTTTCTTT	CASSLGVNTEAFF
NA	TRBV28	TRBJ1-1	NA	TGTGCCAGCAGTTTTAATCTGAACACTGAAGCTTTCTTT	CASSFNLNTEAFF
NA	TRBV5-1	TRBJ2-1	NA	TGCGCCAGCAGGGAAGGGGATTACTCCTACAATGAGCAGTTCTTC	CASREGDYSYNEQFF
NA	TRBV9	TRBJ1-1	NA	TGTGCCAGCAGCGTAGCCGACACTGAAGCTTTCTTT	CASSVADTEAFF
NA	TRBV7-6	TRBJ2-5	TRBD2	TGTGCCAGCAGCGATAGCCCCCCTCGACTAGCGGGAGGGTCAGGGGAGACCCAGTACTTC	CASSDSPPRLAGGSGETQYF
NA	TRBV7-9	TRBJ2-1	NA	TGTGCCAGCAGCTTAGGACAGTACAATGAGCAGTTCTTC	CASSLGQYNEQFF
NA	TRBV7-8	TRBJ2-7	TRBD1	TGTGCCAGCAGCTTGGGACAGGGGCTCTACGAGCAGTACTTC	CASSLGQGLYEQYF
NA	TRBV11-2	TRBJ1-3	NA	TGTGCCAGCAGCTTACCAGTTGGAAACACCATATATTTT	CASSLPVGNTIYF
NA	TRBV7-2	TRBJ2-1	NA	TGTGCCAGCAGCTTAGGGCTAGTCAATGAGCAGTTCTTC	CASSLGLVNEQFF
NA	TRBV15	TRBJ2-7	TRBD1	TGTGCCACCAGCAAGACCCGGGACAGGGTTATGGCCTACGAGCAGTACTTC	CATSKTRDRVMAYEQYF
NA	TRBV30	TRBJ2-3	NA	TGTGCCTGGAGTGTAGGGGGAGCCCGAGATACGCAGTATTTT	CAWSVGGARDTQYF
once	TRBV9	TRBJ2-3	NA	TGTGCCAGCAGCGTATGGGAGCTCACAGATACGCAGTATTTT	CASSVWELTDTQYF
NA	TRBV19	TRBJ2-2	NA	TGTGCCAGTAGTACACAGGGGAACACCGGGGAGCTGTTTTTT	CASSTQGNTGELFF
NA	TRBV11-1	TRBJ2-5	NA	TGTGCCAGCAGCCAACGGGGACGAGAGACCCAGTACTTC	CASSQRGRETQYF
NA	TRBV9	TRBJ2-7	TRBD1	TGTGCCAGCAGCGTGGGGACAGGGGGTCCCTACGAGCAGTACTTC	CASSVGTGGPYEQYF
NA	TRBV28	TRBJ1-6	NA	TGTGCCAGCAAGCCCCGCATTAATTCACCCCTCCACTTT	CASKPRINSPLHF
NA	TRBV19	TRBJ1-5	NA	TGTGCCAGTAGAGGAGGCAGGGACGTCAATCAGCCCCAGCATTTT	CASRGGRDVNQPQHF
NA	TRBV2	TRBJ1-6	TRBD1	TGTGCCAGCAGGGACAGGGGGAATTCACCCCTCCACTTT	CASRDRGNSPLHF
NA	TRBV28	TRBJ1-1	NA	TGTGCCGCGGGCCAGAACACTGAAGCTTTCTTT	CAAGQNTEAFF
few	TRBV2	TRBJ1-2	TRBD1	TGTGCCAGCATTAGGACAGGGGGCTCTAACTATGGCTACACCTTC	CASIRTGGSNYGYTF
few	TRBV2	TRBJ2-6	NA	TGTGCCAGCAGGTTCGGGGCCAACGTCCTGACTTTC	CASRFGANVLTF
NA	TRBV29-1	TRBJ1-2	TRBD1	TGCAGCGTTGAACAGGGGGCTATCTATGGCTACACCTTC	CSVEQGAIYGYTF
NA	TRBV10-1	TRBJ2-1	TRBD1	TGCGCCAGCAGTGAGTCGGGACAGGGACTGTTCTTC	CASSESGQGLFF
NA	TRBV6-6	TRBJ2-5	TRBD1	TGTGCCAGCAGAGAATCAGGGGGCTCAGAGACCCAGTACTTC	CASRESGGSETQYF
few	TRBV5-5	TRBJ2-7	TRBD2	TGTGCCAGCAGATCCGGGACTAGCGGGGTCTACGAGCAGTACTTC	CASRSGTSGVYEQYF
NA	TRBV19	TRBJ2-7	NA	TGTGCCAGTAGTCTTCACGGAGACGAGCAGTACTTC	CASSLHGDEQYF
NA	TRBV11-2	TRBJ2-5	TRBD2	TGTGCCAGCAGCTTTGCCGGACTAGCGGGGGCCGGGGGAGAGACCCAGTACTTC	CASSFAGLAGAGGETQYF
NA	TRBV4-3	TRBJ2-7	TRBD2	TGCGCCAGCAGCCCCCAACCGACTAGCGGGGCCTCCTACGAGCAGTACTTC	CASSPQPTSGASYEQYF
NA	TRBV6-4	TRBJ2-3	TRBD2	TGTGCCAGCAGTGAAGCGGGGGGCACAGATACGCAGTATTTT	CASSEAGGTDTQYF
NA	TRBV7-2	TRBJ2-1	TRBD1	TGTGCCAGCAGCTTGTCGGACAGGGGGCGCGATGAGCAGTTCTTC	CASSLSDRGRDEQFF
NA	TRBV28	TRBJ2-7	TRBD2	TGTGCCAGCAGCCACCCGGGGACTAGCGGGCAGTACTTC	CASSHPGTSGQYF
NA	TRBV5-1	TRBJ2-4	NA	TGCGCCAGCAGCAAAGACAGGGTCGGGGGCATTCAGTACTTC	CASSKDRVGGIQYF
NA	TRBV6-5	TRBJ2-1	NA	TGTGCCAGCAGTTCGTTAGCTGGGAATGAGCAGTTCTTC	CASSSLAGNEQFF
NA	TRBV5-1	TRBJ2-1	NA	TGCGCCAGCAGCCGGGACTACAATGAGCAGTTCTTC	CASSRDYNEQFF
NA	TRBV7-9	TRBJ2-7	TRBD1	TGTGCCAGCAGCCAAACCGGGACAGGGGTTCCCTACGAGCAGTACTTC	CASSQTGTGVPYEQYF
NA	TRBV5-1	TRBJ1-1	NA	TGCGCCAGCAGCTCGCACTGGACAGATCTCAACACTGAAGCTTTCTTT	CASSSHWTDLNTEAFF
few	TRBV4-1	TRBJ1-5	NA	TGCGCCAGCAGCCTCGGGCAGTCGTCCGCGCAGCCCCAGCATTTT	CASSLGQSSAQPQHF
NA	TRBV9	TRBJ2-2	TRBD1	TGTGCCAGCAGTGACAGGGGCTCTCTCACCGGGGAGCTGTTTTTT	CASSDRGSLTGELFF
NA	TRBV11-3	TRBJ2-1	NA	TGTGCCAGCAGCTTACGACAGGTAACATACAATGAGCAGTTCTTC	CASSLRQVTYNEQFF
NA	TRBV4-1	TRBJ1-5	TRBD1	TGCGCCAGCAGCCAGCCGGGACAGGGCTATCAGCCCCAGCATTTT	CASSQPGQGYQPQHF
NA	TRBV9	TRBJ2-2	NA	TGTGCCAGCAGCGTAGTTTTGGGCGGGGAGCTGTTTTTT	CASSVVLGGELFF
few	TRBV6-1	TRBJ1-2	TRBD1	TGTGCCAGCAGTGAAGGTGGGACAGGCCCTCTAGATGGCTACACCTTC	CASSEGGTGPLDGYTF
once	TRBV7-9	TRBJ2-3	TRBD2	TGTGCCAGCAGCTCCGGACTAGCGGGGGGTGTATATACGCAGTATTTT	CASSSGLAGGVYTQYF
NA	TRBV6-5	TRBJ1-4	NA	TGTGCCAGCGGATCCCAGGGGAATGAAAAACTGTTTTTT	CASGSQGNEKLFF
NA	TRBV2	TRBJ1-6	NA	TGTGCCAGCAGTGAAGAGGTGGGGCTCTCCTATAATTCACCCCTCCACTTT	CASSEEVGLSYNSPLHF